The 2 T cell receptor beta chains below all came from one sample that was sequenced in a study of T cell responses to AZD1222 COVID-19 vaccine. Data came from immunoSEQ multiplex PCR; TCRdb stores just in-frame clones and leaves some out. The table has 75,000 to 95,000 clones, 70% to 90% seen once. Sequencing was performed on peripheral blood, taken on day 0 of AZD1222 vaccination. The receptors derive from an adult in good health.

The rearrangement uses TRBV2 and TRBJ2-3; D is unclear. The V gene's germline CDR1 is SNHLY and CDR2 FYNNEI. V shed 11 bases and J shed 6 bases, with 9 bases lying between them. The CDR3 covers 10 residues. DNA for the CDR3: TGTGCCGGGCGGATTGATACGCAGTATTTT. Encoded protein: CAGRIDTQYF.

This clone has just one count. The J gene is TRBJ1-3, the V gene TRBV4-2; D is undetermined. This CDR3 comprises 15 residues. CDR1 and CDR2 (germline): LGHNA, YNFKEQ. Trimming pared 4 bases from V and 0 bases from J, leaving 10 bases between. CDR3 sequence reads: CASSRSVLSGNTIYF. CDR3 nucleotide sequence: TGTGCCAGCAGCCGGTCGGTGCTCTCTGGAAACACCATATATTTT.